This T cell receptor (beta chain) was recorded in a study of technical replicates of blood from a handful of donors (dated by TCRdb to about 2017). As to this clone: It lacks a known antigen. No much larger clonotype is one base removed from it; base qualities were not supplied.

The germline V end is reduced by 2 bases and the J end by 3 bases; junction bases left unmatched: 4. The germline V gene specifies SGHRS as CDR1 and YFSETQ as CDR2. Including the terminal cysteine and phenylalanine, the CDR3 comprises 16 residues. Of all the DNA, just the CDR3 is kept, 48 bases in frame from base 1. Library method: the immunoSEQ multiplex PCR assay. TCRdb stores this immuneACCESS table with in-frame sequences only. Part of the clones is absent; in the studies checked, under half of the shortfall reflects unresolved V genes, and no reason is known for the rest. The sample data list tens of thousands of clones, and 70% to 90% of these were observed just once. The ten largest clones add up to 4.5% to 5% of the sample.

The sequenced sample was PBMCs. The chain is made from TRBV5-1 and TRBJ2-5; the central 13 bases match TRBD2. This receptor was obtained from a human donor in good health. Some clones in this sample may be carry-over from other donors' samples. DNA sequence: TGCGCCAGCAGCTTCCTAGGACTAGCGGGAGAAGAGACCCAGTACTTC. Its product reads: CASSFLGLAGEETQYF.